This T cell receptor beta chain was observed in a study of T-cell reconstitution after alpha-beta-depleted transplantation in children. Unique molecular identifiers were incorporated into the prepared TCRbeta library. One entry per CDR3 protein, called by TCRdb with MiXCR from the PCR reads. The sample has 200,000 to 300,000 distinct CDR3 sequences; around 11% are singletons. This clonotype was counted at least ten times. Germline V gene sequence: CDR1 MGHRA, CDR2 YSYEKL. The V gene end was trimmed by 0 bases and the J gene end by 1 base; junction bases not matched to a gene: 1. The CDR3 is made up of 16 amino acids.

This chain uses TRBV4-1 with TRBJ2-1; 9 positions match TRBD2. The TCR sequence derives from a human donor who donated a stem cell graft to a child with acute lymphoblastic leukemia. Sample: PBMCs from the stem cell graft donor, taken from the stem cell graft. Here the CDR3 reads CASSQDAGGSYNEQFF. As DNA, the CDR3 is TGCGCCAGCAGCCAAGATGCGGGGGGGTCCTACAATGAGCAGTTCTTC.